In its sample, the clone carrying this TCR beta chain was seen many times. Antigen unknown. Trimming at V came to 8 bases and at J to 5 bases, leaving 5 bases not matched to a gene. Germline-derived CDR1 and CDR2 are SGHTA and FQGNSA. The CDR3 extends over 14 amino acids. Study-level points and caveats: Tumor Tregs overlapped most with tumor, then blood, naive CD4+ cells. Tumor memory CD4+ T cell TCR gene usage was found to cluster with blood and lymph node memory CD4+ cells and with lymph node naive CD4+ cells.

After constant-region reverse-primer amplification, full-length variable regions underwent semi-nested PCR with Nested Universal Primer A. TCRdb processed the 5' RACE reads anew with MiXCR; each CDR3 protein has one entry. The data show some 60,000 distinct CDR3 sequences, with 30% seen just once and roughly 2.1% held by the top ten. CD25-based Treg depletion was applied to purified naive CD4+ T cells. This sequence joins TRBV7-2 and TRBJ2-2; 10 nucleotides match TRBD1. The clonotype was recovered from a female donor with breast cancer. Sequencing input: tumor-infiltrating naive CD4+ T cells sorted from the breast tumor. Subset: naive CD4+ T cells, CD4+CD45RA+CD25-. For the CDR3, the DNA is TGTGCCAGCTCCCGGGACAGGGGAACCGGGGAGCTGTTTTTT. This translates into CASSRDRGTGELFF.